This T cell receptor beta chain appears in the sequencing data of a study of vaccination and CD4 T cells after COVID-19. Trimming removed 2 bases at V and 2 bases at J, with 10 bases between. The CDR3 extends over 15 amino acids. Germline V gene data show CDR1 as LGHDT and CDR2 as YNNKEL (reference sequence). Documented treatment: approximately 9-day PBMC culture with coronavirus spike peptide pools or control peptides (ViraFEST assay). Cultured CD4+ T cell DNA underwent sequencing with the Oncomine TCR Beta short-read assay. In TCRdb, the PCR reads were re-called with MiXCR into one record per CDR3 protein. The sample contains just over 15,000 distinct CDR3 sequences, 40% to 55% of which appear only once. As for this clonotype: What it binds is unknown.

The receptor comes from a human donor who had recovered from COVID-19. The V and J genes are TRBV3-1 and TRBJ1-5; D unclear. Sequenced here: CD4+ T cells from blood, cultured in vitro, sampled before SARS-CoV-2 vaccination. The CDR3 loop reads CASSQIPGGNQPQHF. The DNA of the CDR3 is TGTGCCAGCAGCCAAATACCTGGGGGCAATCAGCCCCAGCATTTT.